This T cell receptor (beta chain) was retrieved from a study of blood T cell repertoires in COVID-19. Background on the study: Nucleic acid was either cDNA or gDNA, and it came from T cells, B-cell-depleted T cells, or PBMCs.

A single count supports this clone. Sequencing was performed with immunoSEQ multiplex PCR; in TCRdb, only in-frame clones are kept and a portion is missing. Here the sample spans 200,000 to 250,000 clones, nearly 90% being singletons. CDR1 and CDR2 from the germline V gene are DFQATT and SNEGSKA (reference sequence). This CDR3 is built from 14 residues. The V segment lost 3 bases and the J segment 7 bases; nucleotides outside the gene matches: 10. The origin of this receptor is a man aged 45 to 65 with COVID-19, enrolled during active disease. The V call is TRBV20-1, the J call TRBJ2-7, with TRBD2 matching 9 bases. Sequenced: peripheral blood. CDR3 region: CSASSSGGYYEQYF. The CDR3 coding sequence is TGCAGTGCTAGTTCCAGCGGGGGGTACTATGAGCAGTACTTC.